This TCR beta chain was identified in a study of T cells in Graves' hyperthyroidism and ophthalmopathy. Diagnosis rested on symptoms, serum thyroxine and TRAb, thyroid ultrasound, and orbital computed tomography. This clonotype was counted many times. Its antigen is undetermined. Researchers took RNA transcripts and amplified the TCR beta CDR3 regions from them. With the HTBI primer set, the TCR CDR3 went through a first round of RT-PCR. TCRdb reprocessed the multiplex PCR reads via MiXCR and lists one record per CDR3 protein. This table has roughly 500,000 distinct CDR3 sequences, around 42% appearing once. Study findings and constraints: Model output signaled ophthalmopathy a median approximately six months ahead of onset.

The CDR3 loop spans 18 amino acids. Trimming took off 0 bases at V and 4 bases at J, with 18 bases between the two ends. Germline V lookup: CDR1 MNHEY, CDR2 SVGAGI. This TCR came from an adult woman with Graves' disease, either hyperthyroidism or ophthalmopathy (not recorded which). The chain is built from TRBV6-5 and TRBJ2-2; D is ambiguous. The specimen sequenced was peripheral blood or thyroid tissue (not recorded which). The CDR3, as DNA: TGTGCCAGCAGTTACTCGGCCACACGGTCGCGAACCACCGGGGAGCTGTTTTTT. This translates into CASSYSATRSRTTGELFF.